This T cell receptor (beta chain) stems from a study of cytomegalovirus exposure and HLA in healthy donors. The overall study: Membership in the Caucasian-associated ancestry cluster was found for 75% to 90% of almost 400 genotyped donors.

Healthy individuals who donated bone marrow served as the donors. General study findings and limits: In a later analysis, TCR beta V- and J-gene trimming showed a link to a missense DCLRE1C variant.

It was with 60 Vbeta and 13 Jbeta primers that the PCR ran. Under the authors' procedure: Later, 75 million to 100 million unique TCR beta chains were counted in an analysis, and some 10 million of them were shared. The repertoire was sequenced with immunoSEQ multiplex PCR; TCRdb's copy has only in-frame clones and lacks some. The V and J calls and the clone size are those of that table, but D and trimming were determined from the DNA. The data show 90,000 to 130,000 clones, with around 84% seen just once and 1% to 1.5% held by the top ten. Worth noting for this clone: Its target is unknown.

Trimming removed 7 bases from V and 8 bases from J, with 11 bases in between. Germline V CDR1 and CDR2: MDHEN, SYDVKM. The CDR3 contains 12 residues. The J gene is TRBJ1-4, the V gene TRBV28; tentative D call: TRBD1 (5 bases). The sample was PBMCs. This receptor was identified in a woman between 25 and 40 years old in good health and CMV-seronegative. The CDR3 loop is CASKAGREKLFF. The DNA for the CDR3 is TGTGCCAGCAAAGCAGGGCGCGAAAAACTGTTTTTT.